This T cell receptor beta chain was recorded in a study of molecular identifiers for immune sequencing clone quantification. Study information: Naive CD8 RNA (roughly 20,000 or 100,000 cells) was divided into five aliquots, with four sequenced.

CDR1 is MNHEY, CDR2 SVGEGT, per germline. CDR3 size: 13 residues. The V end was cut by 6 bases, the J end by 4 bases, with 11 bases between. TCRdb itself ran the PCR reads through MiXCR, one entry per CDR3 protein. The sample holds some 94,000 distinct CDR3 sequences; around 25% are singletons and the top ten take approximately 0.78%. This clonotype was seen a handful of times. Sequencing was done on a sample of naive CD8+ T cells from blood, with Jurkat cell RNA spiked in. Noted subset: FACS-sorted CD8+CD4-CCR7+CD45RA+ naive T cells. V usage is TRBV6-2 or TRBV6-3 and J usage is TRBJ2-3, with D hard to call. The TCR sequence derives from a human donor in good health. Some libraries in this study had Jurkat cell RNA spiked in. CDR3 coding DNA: TGTGCCAGCAGCCTTTTGGTCGCAGATACGCAGTATTTT. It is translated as CASSLLVADTQYF.